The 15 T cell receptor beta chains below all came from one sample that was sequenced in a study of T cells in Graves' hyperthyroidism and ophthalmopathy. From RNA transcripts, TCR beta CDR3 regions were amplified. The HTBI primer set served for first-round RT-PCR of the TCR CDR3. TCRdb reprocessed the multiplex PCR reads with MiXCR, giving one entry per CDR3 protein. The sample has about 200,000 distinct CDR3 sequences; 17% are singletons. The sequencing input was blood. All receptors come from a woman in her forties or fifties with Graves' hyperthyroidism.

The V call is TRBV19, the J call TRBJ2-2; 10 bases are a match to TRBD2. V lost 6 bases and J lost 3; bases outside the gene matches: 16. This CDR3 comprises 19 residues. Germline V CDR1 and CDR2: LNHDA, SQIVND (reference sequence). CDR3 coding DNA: TGTGCCAGTAGACAACCAGCCGGGACTAGCGATATATACACCGGGGAGCTGTTTTTT. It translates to CASRQPAGTSDIYTGELFF.

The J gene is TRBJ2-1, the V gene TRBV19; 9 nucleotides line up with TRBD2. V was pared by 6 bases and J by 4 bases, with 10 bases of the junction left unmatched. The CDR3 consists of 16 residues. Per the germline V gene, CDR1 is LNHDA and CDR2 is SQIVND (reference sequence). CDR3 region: CASRAWASGTYNEQFF. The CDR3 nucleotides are TGTGCCAGTAGAGCCTGGGCTAGCGGGACATACAATGAGCAGTTCTTC.

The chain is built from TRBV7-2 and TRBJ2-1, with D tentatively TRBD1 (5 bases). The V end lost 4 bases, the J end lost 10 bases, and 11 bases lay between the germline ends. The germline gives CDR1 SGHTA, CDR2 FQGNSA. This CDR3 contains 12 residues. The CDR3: CASSSYRREQFF. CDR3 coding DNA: TGTGCCAGCAGCTCATACAGGCGGGAGCAGTTCTTC.

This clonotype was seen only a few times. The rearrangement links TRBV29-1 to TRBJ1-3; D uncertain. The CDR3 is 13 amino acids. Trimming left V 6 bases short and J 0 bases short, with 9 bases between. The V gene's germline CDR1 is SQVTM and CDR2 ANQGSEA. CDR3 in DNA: TGCAGCGTCGACGTTGACTCTGGAAACACCATATATTTT. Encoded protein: CSVDVDSGNTIYF.

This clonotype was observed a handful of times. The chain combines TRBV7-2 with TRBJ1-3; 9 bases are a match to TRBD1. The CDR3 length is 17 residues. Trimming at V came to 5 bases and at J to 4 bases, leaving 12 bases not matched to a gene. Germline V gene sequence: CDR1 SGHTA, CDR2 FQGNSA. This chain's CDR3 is CASSLYGTGRTGNTIYF. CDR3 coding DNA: TGTGCCAGCAGCCTATACGGGACAGGGAGGACCGGAAACACCATATATTTT.

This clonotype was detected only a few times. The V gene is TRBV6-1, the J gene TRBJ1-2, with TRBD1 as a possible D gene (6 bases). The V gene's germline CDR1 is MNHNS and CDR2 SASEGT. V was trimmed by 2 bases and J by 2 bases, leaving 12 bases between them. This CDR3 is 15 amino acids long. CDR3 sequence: CASSELLGQNYGYTF. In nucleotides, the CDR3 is TGTGCCAGCAGTGAACTCTTAGGACAGAACTATGGCTACACCTTC.

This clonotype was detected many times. CDR3 DNA sequence: TGTGCCAGCAGCTTAGTGGGACAGGGGAATGGCTACACCTTC. As protein: CASSLVGQGNGYTF. V and J are TRBV7-9 and TRBJ1-2; 10 bases match TRBD1. The CDR3 loop spans 14 amino acids. Germline V gene data show CDR1 as SEHNR and CDR2 as FQNEAQ (reference sequence). With 1 base clipped from V and 6 bases from J, the junction kept 2 bases outside the gene matches.

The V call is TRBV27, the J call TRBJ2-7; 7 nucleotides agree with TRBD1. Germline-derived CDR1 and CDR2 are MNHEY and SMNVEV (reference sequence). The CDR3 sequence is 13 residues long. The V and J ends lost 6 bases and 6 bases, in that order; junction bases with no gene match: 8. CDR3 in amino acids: CASRDTGVGEQYF. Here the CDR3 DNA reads TGTGCCAGCAGGGATACAGGGGTGGGCGAGCAGTACTTC.

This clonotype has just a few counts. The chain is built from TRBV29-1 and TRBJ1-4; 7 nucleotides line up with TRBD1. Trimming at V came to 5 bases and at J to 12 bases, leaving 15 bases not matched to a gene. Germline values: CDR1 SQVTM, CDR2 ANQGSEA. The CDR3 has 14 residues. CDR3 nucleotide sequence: TGCAGCGTTCAAAGGGGGCGTAAAGAGAGTCAACTGTTTTTT. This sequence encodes CSVQRGRKESQLFF.

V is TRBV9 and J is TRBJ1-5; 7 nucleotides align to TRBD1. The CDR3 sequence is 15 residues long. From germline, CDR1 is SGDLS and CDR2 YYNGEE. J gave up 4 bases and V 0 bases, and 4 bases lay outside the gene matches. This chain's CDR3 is CASSVGPGGNQPQHF. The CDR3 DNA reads TGTGCCAGCAGCGTAGGACCAGGGGGGAATCAGCCCCAGCATTTT.

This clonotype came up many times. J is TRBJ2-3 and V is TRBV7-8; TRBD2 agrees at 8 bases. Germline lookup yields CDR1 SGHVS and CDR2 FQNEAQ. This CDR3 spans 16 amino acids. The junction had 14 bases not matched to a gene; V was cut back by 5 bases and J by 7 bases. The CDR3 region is CASSGGAGEAGYTQYF. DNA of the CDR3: TGTGCCAGCAGCGGAGGAGCGGGAGAGGCGGGCTATACGCAGTATTTT.

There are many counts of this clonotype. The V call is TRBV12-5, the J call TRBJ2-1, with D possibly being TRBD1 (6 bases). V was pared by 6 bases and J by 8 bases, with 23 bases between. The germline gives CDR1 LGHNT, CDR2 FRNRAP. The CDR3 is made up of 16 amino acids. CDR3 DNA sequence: TGTGCTAGTGGCTCCCCGCCGGGACACACAATGGATGAGCAGTTCTTC. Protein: CASGSPPGHTMDEQFF. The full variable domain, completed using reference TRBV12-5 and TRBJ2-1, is DARVTQTPRHKVTEMGQEVTMRCQPILGHNTVFWYRQTMMQGLELLAYFRNRAPLDDSGMPKDRFSAEMPDATLATLKIQPSEPRDSAVYFCASGSPPGHTMDEQFFGPGTRLTVL.

The CDR3 DNA reads as TGTGCCAGCAGTTTAAGCGGGAGAGCTCGAGATACGCAGTATTTT. Translation gives CASSLSGRARDTQYF. This chain connects TRBV27 to TRBJ2-3, with 8 bases that match TRBD2. The CDR3 has 15 amino acids. Germline values: CDR1 MNHEY, CDR2 SMNVEV (reference sequence). Germline trimming cut 2 bases from V and 5 bases from J; bases unmatched to any gene: 6.

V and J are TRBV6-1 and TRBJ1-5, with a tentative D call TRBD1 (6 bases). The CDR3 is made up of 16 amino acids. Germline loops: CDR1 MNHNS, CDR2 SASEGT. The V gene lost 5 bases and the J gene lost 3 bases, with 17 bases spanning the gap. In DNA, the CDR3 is TGTGCCAGCAGTAAACAAACAACAGGGTCCAATCAGCCCCAGCATTTT. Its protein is CASSKQTTGSNQPQHF.

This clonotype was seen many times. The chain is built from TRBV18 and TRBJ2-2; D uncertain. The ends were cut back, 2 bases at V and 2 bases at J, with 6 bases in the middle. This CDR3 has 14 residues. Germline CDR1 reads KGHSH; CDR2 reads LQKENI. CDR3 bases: TGTGCCAGCTCACCATCGACCAACACCGGGGAGCTGTTTTTT. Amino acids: CASSPSTNTGELFF.